The 13 T cell receptor beta chains in this list originate from one sample, sequenced in a study of blood T cell repertoires in COVID-19. Only in-frame clones appear in the TCRdb table, and some are missing; sequencing was by immunoSEQ multiplex PCR. Altogether 90,000 to 140,000 clones are present, 65% to 90% being singletons, with the ten largest covering 4% to 5%. Sequencing was performed on peripheral blood. These receptors were obtained from a man between 45 and 60 years old with acute or convalescent COVID-19.

The CDR3 sequence: CASSLGRGQPQHF. For the CDR3, the DNA is TGTGCCAGCAGTTTGGGGAGGGGACAGCCCCAGCATTTT. This rearrangement joins TRBV11-1 to TRBJ1-5; tentative D call: TRBD1 (5 bases). V shed 6 bases and J shed 7 bases, with 13 bases lying between them. This CDR3 spans 13 amino acids. CDR1 and CDR2 from the germline V gene are SGHAT and FQDESV (reference sequence).

This rearrangement joins TRBV4-2 to TRBJ2-7; tentative D call: TRBD1 (6 bases). This CDR3 has 12 amino acids. V was shortened by 4 bases and J by 6 bases, with 10 bases between the two germline ends. Germline CDR1 LGHNA, CDR2 YNFKEQ. The CDR3 DNA is TGTGCCAGCAGCCTCACAGGGTCCGAGCAGTACTTC. The encoded protein is CASSLTGSEQYF.

CDR3 residues: CATSRGGRASPLHF. CDR3 nucleotides: TGTGCCACCAGCAGAGGGGGGCGAGCTTCACCCCTCCACTTT. The rearrangement links TRBV15 to TRBJ1-6; D is perhaps TRBD1 (6 bases). The CDR3 sequence is 14 residues long. Trimming removed 1 base from V and 9 bases from J, with 10 bases in between. Germline CDR1 reads LNHNV; CDR2 reads YYDKDF (reference sequence).

The rearrangement links TRBV11-2 to TRBJ2-4; 7 positions match TRBD1. Germline V CDR1 and CDR2: SGHAT, FQNNGV. Trimming removed 7 bases from V and 4 bases from J; junction bases left unmatched: 19. This CDR3 has 18 residues. The CDR3, as DNA: TGTGCCAGCAAATCGACAGGGAGCCAACAGGACCGAAAAAACATTCAGTACTTC. It translates to CASKSTGSQQDRKNIQYF.

This chain uses TRBV4-1 with TRBJ1-1; D is unclear. The CDR3 is made up of 13 amino acids. Trimming removed 4 bases from V and 1 base from J, with 7 bases in between. The germline CDR1 and CDR2 sequences are MGHRA and YSYEKL. The CDR3 here is CASSRLRNTEAFF. CDR3 DNA sequence: TGCGCCAGCAGCCGCTTGCGGAACACTGAAGCTTTCTTT.

This chain connects TRBV3-1 (or the pseudogene TRBV3-2) to TRBJ2-7; TRBD1 aligns across 9 bases. The J segment lost 3 bases and the V segment lost 5 bases, leaving 5 bases of the junction unmatched. CDR3 size: 14 residues. CDR1 LGHDT and CDR2 YNNKEL come from the germline V gene (reference sequence). CDR3 nucleotides: TGTGCCAGCAGCGCCCGGGGACAGGGCTACGAGCAGTACTTC. It yields the protein CASSARGQGYEQYF.

The chain has TRBV2 and TRBJ1-5; D perhaps matches TRBD1 (6 bases). V lost 3 bases, J lost 6 bases, and 12 bases lay in between. CDR1 and CDR2 (germline): SNHLY, FYNNEI. This CDR3 comprises 14 residues. This CDR3 is CASSDGGAGQPQHF. In DNA form, the CDR3 reads TGTGCCAGCAGTGATGGGGGGGCTGGTCAGCCCCAGCATTTT.

This clone showed up just once. The chain uses TRBV18 and TRBJ1-2; 8 bases align to TRBD1. The CDR3 loop spans 18 amino acids. Per the germline V gene, CDR1 is KGHSH and CDR2 is LQKENI. J was trimmed by 3 bases and V by 2 bases; bases with no gene match: 14. In DNA form, the CDR3 reads TGTGCCAGCTCACCATTACAGGGGGAGAGTTTCCGGGACTATGGCTACACCTTC. It specifies CASSPLQGESFRDYGYTF.

The J gene is TRBJ2-3, the V gene TRBV27, with D perhaps matching TRBD1 (6 bases). V was shortened by 7 bases and J by 2 bases, with 13 bases between the two germline ends. The CDR3 contains 14 residues. Germline V gene sequence: CDR1 MNHEY, CDR2 SMNVEV (reference sequence). In DNA, the CDR3 is TGTGCCAGCAAACCGGGACACAACACAGATACGCAGTATTTT. Protein: CASKPGHNTDTQYF.

The chain combines TRBV28 with TRBJ2-7, with a weak D call TRBD1 (5 bases). V lost 5 bases, J lost 5 bases, and 16 bases lay in between. Germline CDR1 MDHEN, CDR2 SYDVKM. The CDR3 contains 14 residues. This chain's CDR3 is CASSPGRGSHEQYF. The CDR3 coding sequence is TGTGCCAGCAGTCCTGGAAGGGGTAGCCACGAGCAGTACTTC. The whole variable domain, remainder taken from reference TRBV28 and TRBJ2-7, is DVKVTQSSRYLVKRTGEKVFLECVQDMDHENMFWYRQDPGLGLRLIYFSYDVKMKEKGDIPEGYSVSREKKERFSLILESASTNQTSMYLCASSPGRGSHEQYFGPGTRLTVT.

This chain joins TRBV5-4 and TRBJ2-1; 7 bases align to TRBD2. The CDR3 totals 15 residues. From germline, CDR1 is SGHNT and CDR2 YYREEE (reference sequence). V dropped 1 base and J dropped 7; count of bases not matched to a gene: 8. Written as DNA, the CDR3 is TGTGCCAGCAGCTTGAGTGGCGGGAGTTCGAATGAGCAGTTCTTC. Its translation: CASSLSGGSSNEQFF.

This chain links TRBV28 with TRBJ1-6, with TRBD1 as a possible D gene (5 bases). This CDR3 is 14 amino acids long. V was cut by 6 bases and J by 5 bases, with 11 bases left in between. Germline lookup yields CDR1 MDHEN and CDR2 SYDVKM. The CDR3 sequence is CASRAGTNNSPLHF. CDR3 bases: TGTGCCAGCAGGGCGGGGACTAATAATTCACCCCTCCACTTT.

In this sample, this clone turned up a few times. The chain is built from TRBV30 and TRBJ1-5, with a possible D match to TRBD1 (5 bases). In germline, CDR1 is GTSNPN, CDR2 SVGIG (reference sequence). Trimming removed 1 base at V and 5 bases at J, with 9 bases between. This CDR3 comprises 13 residues. CDR3 amino acids: CAWSAQGDQPQHF. The CDR3 DNA follows: TGTGCCTGGAGTGCCCAGGGCGATCAGCCCCAGCATTTT.